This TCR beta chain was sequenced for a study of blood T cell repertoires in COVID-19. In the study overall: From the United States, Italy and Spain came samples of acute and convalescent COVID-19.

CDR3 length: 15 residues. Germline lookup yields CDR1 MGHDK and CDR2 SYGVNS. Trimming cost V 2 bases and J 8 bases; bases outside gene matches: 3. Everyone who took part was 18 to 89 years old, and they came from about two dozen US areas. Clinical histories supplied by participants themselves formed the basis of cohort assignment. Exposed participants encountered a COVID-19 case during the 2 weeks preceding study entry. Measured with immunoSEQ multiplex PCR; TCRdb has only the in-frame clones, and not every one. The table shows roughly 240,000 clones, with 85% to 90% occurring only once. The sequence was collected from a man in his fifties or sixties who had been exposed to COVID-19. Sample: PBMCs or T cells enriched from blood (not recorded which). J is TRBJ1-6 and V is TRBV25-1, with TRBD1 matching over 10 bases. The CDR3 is CASSEPGTGDSPLHF. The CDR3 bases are TGTGCCAGCAGTGAACCCGGGACAGGGGATTCACCCCTCCACTTT.